Listed below are T cell receptor beta chains from one sample, sequenced in a study of CD8+ T cells in alopecia areata. TCRdb keeps only in-frame clones here, not all; method: immunoSEQ multiplex PCR. Counted here are roughly 190,000 clones, around 60% occurring once; the ten biggest clones make up under 1.5%. The input for sequencing was CD4+ T cells sorted from blood, taken around week 50, from a patient treated with tofacitinib. The receptor source for this set is a human donor with alopecia areata. Each CDR3 is given with its conserved first and last residue. The D gene is left open where the match is weak. Clone size is shown for a subset of rows, as once, few, many or a class of expanded clone.

TRBV2,15,few,TRBD2,TRBJ2-3,TGTGCCAGCAGGGCTAGCGGGGGGGGAACAGATACGCAGTATTTT,CASRASGGGTDTQYF
TRBV7-9,11,once,NA,TRBJ2-5,TGTGCCAGCAGCTCGAAAGAGACCCAGTACTTC,CASSSKETQYF
TRBV5-6,15,NA,NA,TRBJ2-6,TGTGCCAGCAGCCCTCCTCGCCCCGGGGCCAACGTCCTGACTTTC,CASSPPRPGANVLTF
TRBV25-1,15,NA,TRBD1,TRBJ1-2,TGTGCCAGCAGTGTTAGACAGGGGGACTACTATGGCTACACCTTC,CASSVRQGDYYGYTF
TRBV6-5,12,NA,TRBD2,TRBJ2-1,TGTGCCAGCAGCCGGGGGGGCGTTGAGCAGTTCTTC,CASSRGGVEQFF
TRBV7-2,15,NA,NA,TRBJ2-5,TGTGCCAGCAGCTTACTCCGCGGGGCAGGGGAGACCCAGTACTTC,CASSLLRGAGETQYF
TRBV9,17,few,TRBD1,TRBJ1-1,TGTGCCAGCAGCCCCATGCTCCGGGACAGACTTAACACTGAAGCTTTCTTT,CASSPMLRDRLNTEAFF
TRBV5-1,12,NA,NA,TRBJ1-1,TGCGCCAGCAGCTTGGGGGCCGGAGCAGCTTTCTTT,CASSLGAGAAFF
TRBV11-2,15,few,NA,TRBJ2-3,TGTGCCAGCAGCCGACAGGGACTTGGCACAGATACGCAGTATTTT,CASSRQGLGTDTQYF
TRBV29-1,15,NA,NA,TRBJ2-2,TGCAGCGTTGAGTACAGAACTTCGAACACCGGGGAGCTGTTTTTT,CSVEYRTSNTGELFF
TRBV6-1,11,NA,NA,TRBJ1-2,TGTGCCAGCAGGGAGGGTTTAGGCTACACCTTC,CASREGLGYTF
TRBV27,15,NA,TRBD1,TRBJ2-1,TGTGCCAGCAGGTCGGACAGGGGAGGGTACAATGAGCAGTTCTTC,CASRSDRGGYNEQFF
TRBV25-1,13,NA,NA,TRBJ2-7,TGTGCCAGCAGGGGACCCGTGACCTACGAGCAGTACTTC,CASRGPVTYEQYF
TRBV5-6,15,few,TRBD1,TRBJ1-5,TGTGCCAGCAGCTTGAGGGGGACAGGGGATCAGCCCCAGCATTTT,CASSLRGTGDQPQHF
TRBV25-1,13,once,NA,TRBJ1-1,TGTGCCAGCAGTGACCCCCCAAGGGCTGAAGCTTTCTTT,CASSDPPRAEAFF
TRBV6-5,15,once,NA,TRBJ2-3,TGTGCCAGCAGTTTACGGATTCATGGCACAGATACGCAGTATTTT,CASSLRIHGTDTQYF
TRBV27,17,NA,NA,TRBJ1-6,TGTGCCAGCAGTTTAGTGTTGCGGAGGGATACTGTTTCACCCCTCCACTTT,CASSLVLRRDTVSPLHF
TRBV6-5,14,NA,TRBD1,TRBJ2-7,TGTGCCAGCAGCCCTCTGGACAGGCGCTACGAGCAGTACTTC,CASSPLDRRYEQYF
TRBV27,14,NA,TRBD1,TRBJ1-1,TGTGCCAGCAGTCTTGGACAGGCCAACACTGAAGCTTTCTTT,CASSLGQANTEAFF
TRBV5-6,13,NA,NA,TRBJ2-5,TGTGCCAGCAGCTTTTCGGGGCGGGAGACCCAGTACTTC,CASSFSGRETQYF
TRBV29-1,12,NA,NA,TRBJ1-1,TGCAGCGCAATCCGTATGAACACTGAAGCTTTCTTT,CSAIRMNTEAFF
TRBV6-5,14,NA,NA,TRBJ1-2,TGTGCCAGCAGTACAAGAGGCGGGAACTATGGCTACACCTTC,CASSTRGGNYGYTF
TRBV5-6,15,once,TRBD1,TRBJ2-7,TGTGCCAGCAGCGCCCGGGACAGAGTCGCCTACGAGCAGTACTTC,CASSARDRVAYEQYF
TRBV14,14,NA,NA,TRBJ2-2,TGTGCCAGCAGCGACAACAGGGCAGGCGGGGAGCTGTTTTTT,CASSDNRAGGELFF
TRBV7-2,11,few,NA,TRBJ1-2,TGTGCCAGCAGCTTCGCGGCGGACTACACCTTC,CASSFAADYTF
TRBV6-5,10,NA,NA,TRBJ1-1,TGTGCTTCAGGGCACACTGAAGCTTTCTTT,CASGHTEAFF
TRBV7-2,15,NA,NA,TRBJ2-2,TGTGCCAGCAGCTTAGGCCAGGCAGGCACCGGGGAGCTGTTTTTT,CASSLGQAGTGELFF
TRBV29-1,14,NA,NA,TRBJ1-1,TGCAGCGTTAGTCAGGGGTTCGCAGGAAGTGAAGCTTTCTTT,CSVSQGFAGSEAFF
TRBV29-1,14,NA,TRBD1,TRBJ2-7,TGCAGCGTTGAAGGGGGACAGGGTTGGTACGAGCAGTACTTC,CSVEGGQGWYEQYF
TRBV11-2,14,NA,NA,TRBJ2-2,TGTGCCAGCAGCTTAGATTCGGACACCGGGGAGCTGTTTTTT,CASSLDSDTGELFF
TRBV9,14,NA,TRBD1,TRBJ2-3,TGTGCCAGCAGCCCAGGGACAGGGAGAGATACGCAGTATTTT,CASSPGTGRDTQYF
TRBV9,18,once,TRBD2,TRBJ2-5,TGTGCCAGCGGACGTGAGACGGGACTAGCGGGGCTCCAAGAGACCCAGTACTTC,CASGRETGLAGLQETQYF
TRBV29-1,14,few,NA,TRBJ2-5,TGCAGCGTTGGACTTATGACAGGCCAAGAGACCCAGTACTTC,CSVGLMTGQETQYF
TRBV29-1,13,NA,NA,TRBJ1-1,TGCAGCGTCGGGGGCGGGCCGAACACTGAAGCTTTCTTT,CSVGGGPNTEAFF
TRBV4-3,15,NA,NA,TRBJ1-1,TGCGCCAGCAGCCAAGATGGCGGGGTGAACACTGAAGCTTTCTTT,CASSQDGGVNTEAFF
TRBV30,12,few,NA,TRBJ1-3,TGTGCCTGGAGCGAAACTGGAAACACCATATATTTT,CAWSETGNTIYF
TRBV6-1,15,NA,TRBD2,TRBJ2-1,TGTGCCAGCAGTGCAACTAGCGGGGGGGCCGGTGAGCAGTTCTTC,CASSATSGGAGEQFF
TRBV13,14,NA,NA,TRBJ1-6,TGTGCCAGCAGCTTCCGGGGGCTAGGATCACCCCTCCACTTT,CASSFRGLGSPLHF
TRBV29-1,14,few,NA,TRBJ2-1,TGCAGCGTGGCTTTGGACGGCAGAGACAATGAGCAGTTCTTC,CSVALDGRDNEQFF
TRBV29-1,12,NA,TRBD1,TRBJ2-4,TGCAGCGTCGAAGGGGGCCCGAACATTCAGTACTTC,CSVEGGPNIQYF
TRBV14,12,NA,NA,TRBJ1-6,TGTGCCAGCAGCCAGCTTAATTCACCCCTCCACTTT,CASSQLNSPLHF
TRBV30,15,NA,NA,TRBJ1-5,TGTGCCTGGAGTGCTGCTGGGGGTAGCAATCAGCCCCAGCATTTT,CAWSAAGGSNQPQHF
TRBV6-1,12,NA,NA,TRBJ2-7,TGTGCCAGCAGTCCGGGCTTCTACGAGCAGTACTTC,CASSPGFYEQYF
TRBV15,14,NA,NA,TRBJ1-5,TGTGCCACCAGCAGAGCGGGGGGGCGACAGCCCCAGCATTTT,CATSRAGGRQPQHF
TRBV7-9,16,NA,NA,TRBJ1-1,TGTGCCAGCAGCTCCCCGGGGGGGGCTTCGTACACTGAAGCTTTCTTT,CASSSPGGASYTEAFF
TRBV6-6,13,NA,NA,TRBJ1-1,TGTGCCAGCAGTTACTTACCGGACAGAAAAGCTTTCTTT,CASSYLPDRKAFF
TRBV29-1,11,NA,NA,TRBJ1-1,TGCAGCGTTGCCCGAGTCACTGAAGCTTTCTTT,CSVARVTEAFF
TRBV30,13,NA,NA,TRBJ1-1,TGTGCCTGGAGTACAGTTGGGAACACTGAAGCTTTCTTT,CAWSTVGNTEAFF
TRBV6-6,12,NA,NA,TRBJ2-5,TGTGCCAGCCTTGGTCCGTCCGAGACCCAGTACTTC,CASLGPSETQYF
TRBV30,14,NA,NA,TRBJ1-1,TGTGCCTGGGCATCCGGGGGAGGCAACACTGAAGCTTTCTTT,CAWASGGGNTEAFF
TRBV10-1,11,NA,NA,TRBJ2-1,TGCGCCAGCAGTTACAGGGCCCCTGAGTTCTTC,CASSYRAPEFF
TRBV5-1,16,few,TRBD1,TRBJ2-7,TGCGCCAGCAGCTCCCTCCAACGACAGGGGAGTGGCGAGCAGTACTTC,CASSSLQRQGSGEQYF
TRBV10-2,14,NA,NA,TRBJ1-1,TGCGCCAGCAACGAGGGCACAGCTGACACTGAAGCTTTCTTT,CASNEGTADTEAFF
TRBV7-9,13,NA,NA,TRBJ2-2,TGTGCCAGCAGCTTAGGCGGCACCGGGGAGCTGTTTTTT,CASSLGGTGELFF
TRBV4-2,16,NA,TRBD1,TRBJ1-4,TGTGCCAGCAGCCAAGAAGGGGGCAGGGACGGGGAAAAACTGTTTTTT,CASSQEGGRDGEKLFF
TRBV29-1,14,few,TRBD1,TRBJ1-1,TGCAGCGCACGGTGGGACAGGCGGAACACTGAAGCTTTCTTT,CSARWDRRNTEAFF
TRBV12-5,16,NA,TRBD1,TRBJ2-3,TGTGCTAGTGGCAATTGGGACAGGGACGACACAGATACGCAGTATTTT,CASGNWDRDDTDTQYF
TRBV29-1,12,NA,NA,TRBJ2-7,TGCAGCGTTGCCGGGAGCTCCTACGAGCAGTACTTC,CSVAGSSYEQYF
TRBV7-3,17,NA,TRBD1,TRBJ2-2,TGTGCCAGCAGCAAAAAGCCTCGGACAGGGGAGGGCGGGGAGCTGTTTTTT,CASSKKPRTGEGGELFF